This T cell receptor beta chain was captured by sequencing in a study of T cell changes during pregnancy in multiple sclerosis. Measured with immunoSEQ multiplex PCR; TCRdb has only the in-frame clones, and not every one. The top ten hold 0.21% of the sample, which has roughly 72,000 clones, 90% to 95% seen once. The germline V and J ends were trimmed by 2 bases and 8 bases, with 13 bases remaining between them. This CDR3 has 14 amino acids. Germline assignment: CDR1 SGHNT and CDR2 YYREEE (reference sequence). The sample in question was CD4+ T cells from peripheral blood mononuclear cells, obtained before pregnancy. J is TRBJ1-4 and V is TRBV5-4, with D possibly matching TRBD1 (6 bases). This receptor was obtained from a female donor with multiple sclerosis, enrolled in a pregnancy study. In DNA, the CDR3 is TGTGCCAGCAGCTTACAGGGAGGGAGCGAAAAACTGTTTTTT. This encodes CASSLQGGSEKLFF.